These T cell receptor beta chains were read from a single sample in a study of T cells in Graves' hyperthyroidism and ophthalmopathy. TCRdb re-called the multiplex PCR reads with MiXCR, one entry per CDR3 protein. This table holds about 400,000 distinct CDR3 sequences, roughly 15% found once. The sequencing input was blood. The receptors were gathered from a woman aged 55-70 years with Graves' ophthalmopathy. CDR3s include the opening cysteine and the closing phenylalanine or tryptophan. The D gene is left open where the match is weak. Some rows have no size entry. The others give once, few or many, or a class for an expanded clone.

clone size: few
D gene: -
J gene: TRBJ1-5
CDR3 length: 14
V gene: TRBV4-1
CDR3 DNA: TGCGCCAGCAGCCAAGGACAGCCCAATCAGCCCCAGCATTTT
CDR3 protein: CASSQGQPNQPQHF

clone size: many
D gene: TRBD2
J gene: TRBJ2-3
CDR3 length: 17
V gene: TRBV29-1
CDR3 DNA: TGCAGCGTTGTTTGGACTAGCGGAGAGTATAGCACAGATACGCAGTATTTT
CDR3 protein: CSVVWTSGEYSTDTQYF

clone size: -
D gene: -
J gene: TRBJ2-5
CDR3 length: 16
V gene: TRBV14
CDR3 DNA: TGTGCCAGCAGCCAAGATCTGGCGGGTTTACAAGAGACCCAGTACTTC
CDR3 protein: CASSQDLAGLQETQYF

clone size: many
D gene: -
J gene: TRBJ2-7
CDR3 length: 16
V gene: TRBV5-6
CDR3 DNA: TGTGCCAGCAGCTTGCGCGGGACGCCCCTCTCCTACGAGCAGTACTTC
CDR3 protein: CASSLRGTPLSYEQYF

clone size: -
D gene: -
J gene: TRBJ1-4
CDR3 length: 15
V gene: TRBV27
CDR3 DNA: TGTGCCAGCAGTTTATGGCAGGGCAGGGGTGAAAAACTGTTTTTT
CDR3 protein: CASSLWQGRGEKLFF

clone size: few
D gene: -
J gene: TRBJ2-1
CDR3 length: 16
V gene: TRBV10-3
CDR3 DNA: TGTGCCATCAGTGAGTCTTTGTGGGAGTCAGGGAATGAGCAGTTCTTC
CDR3 protein: CAISESLWESGNEQFF

clone size: few
D gene: TRBD1
J gene: TRBJ1-4
CDR3 length: 13
V gene: TRBV28
CDR3 DNA: TGTGCCAGCAGTCCCGGGACAGGCGAAAAACTGTTTTTT
CDR3 protein: CASSPGTGEKLFF

clone size: few
D gene: -
J gene: TRBJ2-7
CDR3 length: 13
V gene: TRBV5-1
CDR3 DNA: TGCGCCAGCACCTTCGAAGGTAGGGGCGAGCAGTACTTC
CDR3 protein: CASTFEGRGEQYF

clone size: -
D gene: TRBD2
J gene: TRBJ2-2
CDR3 length: 16
V gene: TRBV20-1
CDR3 DNA: TGCAGTGCTGGGGGGACTAGCGGGAGGCGGGGAGGGGAGCTGTTTTTT
CDR3 protein: CSAGGTSGRRGGELFF

clone size: -
D gene: TRBD1
J gene: TRBJ1-2
CDR3 length: 17
V gene: TRBV9
CDR3 DNA: TGTGCCAGCAGCACCGGGACAGGGGCCCTTAGTGGCTATGGCTACACCTTC
CDR3 protein: CASSTGTGALSGYGYTF

clone size: many
D gene: -
J gene: TRBJ2-7
CDR3 length: 13
V gene: TRBV5-1
CDR3 DNA: TGCGCCAGCAGCTTGGGCCTCGGGTACGAGCAGTACTTC
CDR3 protein: CASSLGLGYEQYF

clone size: many
D gene: TRBD2
J gene: TRBJ2-7
CDR3 length: 14
V gene: TRBV20-1
CDR3 DNA: TGCAGTGCTAGAGAAGGTAGCGGGAGCCACGAGCAGTACTTC
CDR3 protein: CSAREGSGSHEQYF

clone size: many
D gene: TRBD2
J gene: TRBJ2-3
CDR3 length: 13
V gene: TRBV20-1
CDR3 DNA: TGCAGTGCTAAGCGGGGAAGCACAGATACGCAGTATTTT
CDR3 protein: CSAKRGSTDTQYF

clone size: -
D gene: TRBD1
J gene: TRBJ2-7
CDR3 length: 15
V gene: TRBV28
CDR3 DNA: TGTGCCAGCAGTTTCCTCCAGGGGGCCTCCTACGAGCAGTACTTC
CDR3 protein: CASSFLQGASYEQYF